This T cell receptor (beta chain) was captured by sequencing in a study of beta chain features in type 1 diabetes. As every portion of the isolated RNA was reverse transcribed, the sequencing read expressed TCRB transcripts. Sequencing used immunoSEQ multiplex PCR; TCRdb keeps in-frame clones, though not all of them. This sample has 300,000 to 450,000 clones, with 9.6% found just once. Central memory, naive, regulatory and stem cell-like memory CD4+ cells were sorted by CD45RO/CCR7/CD25/CD127/CD95/CD27. This CDR3 is 18 amino acids long. Trimming removed 1 base from V and 3 bases from J; junction bases left unmatched: 9. Per the germline V gene, CDR1 is LNHNV and CDR2 is YYDKDF (reference sequence). The study, taken as a whole, reports: More deletions and fewer insertions at VDJ junctions were seen in type 1 diabetes patients. All four CD4+ subsets from Type 1 diabetes patients carried moderately but significantly shorter TCRB CDR3s. Cells expressing TCR highly could be over-represented by cDNA sequencing. PCR might preferentially amplify shorter templates, equally in patients and controls.

This clone turned up a few times. Its target is unknown. Sequencing was performed on central memory CD4+ T cells from blood. J is TRBJ2-3 and V is TRBV15, with TRBD2 identical over 11 bases. This TCR derives from a young man with type 1 diabetes. The CDR3 spells CATSRVMRSSGRTDTQYF. As DNA, the CDR3 is TGTGCCACCAGCAGAGTGATGCGGTCTAGCGGGAGGACAGATACGCAGTATTTT.